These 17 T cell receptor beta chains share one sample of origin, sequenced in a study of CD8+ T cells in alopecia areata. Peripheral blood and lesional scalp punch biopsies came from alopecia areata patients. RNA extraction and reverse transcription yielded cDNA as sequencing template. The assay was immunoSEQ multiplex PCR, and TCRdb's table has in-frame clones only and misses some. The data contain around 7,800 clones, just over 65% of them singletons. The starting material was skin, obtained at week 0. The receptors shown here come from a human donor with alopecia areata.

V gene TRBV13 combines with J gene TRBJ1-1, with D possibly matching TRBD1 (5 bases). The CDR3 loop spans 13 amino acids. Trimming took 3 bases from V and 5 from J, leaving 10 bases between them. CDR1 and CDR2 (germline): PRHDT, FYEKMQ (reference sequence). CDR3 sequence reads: CASSLRGGTEAFF. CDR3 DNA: TGTGCCAGCAGCTTGAGGGGCGGAACTGAAGCTTTCTTT.

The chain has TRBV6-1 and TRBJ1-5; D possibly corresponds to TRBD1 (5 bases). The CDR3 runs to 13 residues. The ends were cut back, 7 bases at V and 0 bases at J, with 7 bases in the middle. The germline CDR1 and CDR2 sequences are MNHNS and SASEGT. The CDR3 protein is CASTGHSNQPQHF. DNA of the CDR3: TGTGCCAGCACCGGACATAGCAATCAGCCCCAGCATTTT.

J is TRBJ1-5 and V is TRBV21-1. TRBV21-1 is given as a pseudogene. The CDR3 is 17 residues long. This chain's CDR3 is CASSGPLLHWHHQPQHF. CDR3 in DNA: TGTGCCAGCAGCGGCCCCTTGCTACATTGGCATCATCAGCCCCAGCATTTT.

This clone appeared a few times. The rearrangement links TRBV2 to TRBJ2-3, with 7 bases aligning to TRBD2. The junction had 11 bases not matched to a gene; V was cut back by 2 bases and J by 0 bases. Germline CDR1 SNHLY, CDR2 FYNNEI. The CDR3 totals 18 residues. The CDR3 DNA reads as TGTGCCAGCAGTGAACTTAGCGGGTACGGACATAGCACAGATACGCAGTATTTT. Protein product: CASSELSGYGHSTDTQYF. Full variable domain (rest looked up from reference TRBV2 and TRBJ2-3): EPEVTQTPSHQVTQMGQEVILRCVPISNHLYFYWYRQILGQKVEFLVSFYNNEISEKSEIFDDQFSVERPDGSNFTLKIRSTKLEDSAMYFCASSELSGYGHSTDTQYFGPGTRLTVL.

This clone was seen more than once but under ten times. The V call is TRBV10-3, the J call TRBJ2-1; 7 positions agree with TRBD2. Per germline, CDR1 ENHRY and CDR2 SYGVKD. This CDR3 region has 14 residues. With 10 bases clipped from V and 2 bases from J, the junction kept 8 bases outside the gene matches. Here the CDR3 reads CASEAGTTYNEQFF. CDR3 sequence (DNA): TGTGCCAGTGAAGCGGGGACCACCTACAATGAGCAGTTCTTC.

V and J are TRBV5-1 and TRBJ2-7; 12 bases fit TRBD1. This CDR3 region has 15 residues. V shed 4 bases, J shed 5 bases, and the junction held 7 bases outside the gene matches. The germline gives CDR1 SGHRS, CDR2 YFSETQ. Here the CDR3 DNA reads TGCGCCAGCAGCGGCCGGGACAGGGGGCTGAACGAGCAGTACTTC. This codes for CASSGRDRGLNEQYF.

The CDR3 region is CASSPDGISSYNEQFF. The CDR3 coding sequence is TGTGCCAGCAGCCCGGACGGGATTAGCTCCTACAATGAGCAGTTCTTC. The gene calls are TRBV7-6 and TRBJ2-1, with TRBD2 as a possible D gene (5 bases). Looked up from germline, CDR1 is SGHVS and CDR2 is FNYEAQ. This CDR3 is built from 16 residues. Trimming cost V 5 bases and J 0 bases, with 14 bases left between them.

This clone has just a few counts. The CDR3 loop reads CASSGVGGLYTGELFF. The CDR3 coding sequence is TGTGCCAGCAGCGGTGTCGGGGGGCTCTACACCGGGGAGCTGTTTTTT. V gene TRBV9 combines with J gene TRBJ2-2; the D gene is possibly TRBD2 (7 bases). CDR1 is SGDLS, CDR2 YYNGEE, per germline. Trimming shortened V by 3 bases and J by 3 bases, and 15 bases separated the two germline ends. This CDR3 region has 16 residues. The entire variable domain, with the rest obtained from reference TRBV9 and TRBJ2-2, is as follows: DSGVTQTPKHLITATGQRVTLRCSPRSGDLSVYWYQQSLDQGLQFLIQYYNGEERAKGNILERFSAQQFPDLHSELNLSSLELGDSALYFCASSGVGGLYTGELFFGEGSRLTVL.

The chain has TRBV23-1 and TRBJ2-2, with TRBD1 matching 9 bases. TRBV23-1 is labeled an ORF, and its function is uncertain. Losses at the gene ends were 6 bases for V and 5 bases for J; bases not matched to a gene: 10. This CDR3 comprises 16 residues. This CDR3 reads CASRLSGQGGTGELFF. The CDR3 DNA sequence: TGCGCCAGCAGGCTCTCGGGACAGGGAGGAACCGGGGAGCTGTTTTTT.

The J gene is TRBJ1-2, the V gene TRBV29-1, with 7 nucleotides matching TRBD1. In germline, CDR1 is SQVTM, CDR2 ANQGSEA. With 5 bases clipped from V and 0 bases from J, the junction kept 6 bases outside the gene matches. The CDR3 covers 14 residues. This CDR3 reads CSVRGGGPNYGYTF. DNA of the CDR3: TGCAGCGTTCGGGGAGGGGGCCCTAACTATGGCTACACCTTC.

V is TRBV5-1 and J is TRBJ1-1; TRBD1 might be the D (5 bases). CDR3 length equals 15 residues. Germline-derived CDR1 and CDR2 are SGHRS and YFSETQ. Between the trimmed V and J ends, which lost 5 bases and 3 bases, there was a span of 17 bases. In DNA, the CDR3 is TGCGCCAGCAGGGGACTTGGCTCGGGGTACACTGAAGCTTTCTTT. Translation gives CASRGLGSGYTEAFF.

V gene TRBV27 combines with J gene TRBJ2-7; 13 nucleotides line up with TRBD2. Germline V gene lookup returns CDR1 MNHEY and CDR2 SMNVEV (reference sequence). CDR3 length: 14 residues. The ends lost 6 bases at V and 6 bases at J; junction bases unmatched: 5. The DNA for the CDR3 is TGTGCCAGCAGGGTACTAGCGGGGGGGCTCGAGCAGTACTTC. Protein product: CASRVLAGGLEQYF.

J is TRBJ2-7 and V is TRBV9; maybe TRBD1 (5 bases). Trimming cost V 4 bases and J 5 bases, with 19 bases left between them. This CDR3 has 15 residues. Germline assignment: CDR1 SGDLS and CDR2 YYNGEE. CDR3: CASSPAYRLGNEQYF. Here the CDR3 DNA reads TGTGCCAGCAGCCCTGCCTACAGGCTGGGGAACGAGCAGTACTTC.

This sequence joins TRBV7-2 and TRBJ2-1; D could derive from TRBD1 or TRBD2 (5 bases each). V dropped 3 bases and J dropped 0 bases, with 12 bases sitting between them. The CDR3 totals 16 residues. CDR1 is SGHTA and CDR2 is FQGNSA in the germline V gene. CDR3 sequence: CASSFEGSSSYNEQFF. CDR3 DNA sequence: TGTGCCAGCAGCTTCGAGGGGTCAAGCTCCTACAATGAGCAGTTCTTC.

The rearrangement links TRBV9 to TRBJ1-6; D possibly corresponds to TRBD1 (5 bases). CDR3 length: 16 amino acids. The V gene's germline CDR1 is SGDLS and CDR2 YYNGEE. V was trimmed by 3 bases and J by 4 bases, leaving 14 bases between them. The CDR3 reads CASSAYSGAYNSPLHF. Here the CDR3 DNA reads TGTGCCAGCAGCGCCTATTCCGGGGCATATAATTCACCCCTCCACTTT.

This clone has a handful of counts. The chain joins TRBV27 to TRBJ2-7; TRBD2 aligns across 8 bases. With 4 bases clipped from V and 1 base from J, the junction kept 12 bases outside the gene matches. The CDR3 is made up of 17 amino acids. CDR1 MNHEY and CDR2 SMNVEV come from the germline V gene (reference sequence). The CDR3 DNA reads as TGTGCCAGCAGTTCACCCCACGGGGGGGGAGGTTCCTACGAGCAGTACTTC. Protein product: CASSSPHGGGGSYEQYF.

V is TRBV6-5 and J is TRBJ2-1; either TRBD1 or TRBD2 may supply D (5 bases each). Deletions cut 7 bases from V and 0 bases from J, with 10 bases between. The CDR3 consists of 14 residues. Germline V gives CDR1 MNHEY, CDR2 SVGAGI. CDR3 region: CASTRDRSYNEQFF. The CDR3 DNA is TGTGCCAGCACTAGGGACCGCTCCTACAATGAGCAGTTCTTC.